Listed here are 22 T cell receptor beta chains from one sample, sequenced in a study of blood T cells in healthy people across ages. Primers used in a second PCR of about 7 to 12 cycles were a sample-barcoded 5' primer and a J-beta primer mix. TCRdb itself ran the 5' RACE reads through MiXCR, one entry per CDR3 protein. The data hold around 940,000 distinct CDR3 sequences, with roughly 51% observed a single time. The sequenced sample was blood. The receptor source for this set is an older woman in good health.

V is TRBV7-2 and J is TRBJ2-4; D unclear. Germline V gene lookup returns CDR1 SGHTA and CDR2 FQGNSA. V was shortened by 0 bases and J by 0 bases, with 6 bases between the two germline ends. The length of the CDR3 is 15 residues. As DNA, the CDR3 is TGTGCCAGCAGCTTAGCGTTGACAGCCAAAAACATTCAGTACTTC. Amino acid sequence: CASSLALTAKNIQYF.

The gene calls are TRBV25-1 and TRBJ1-1; tentatively, D is TRBD1 (5 bases). The germline gives CDR1 MGHDK, CDR2 SYGVNS. The CDR3 is made up of 12 amino acids. The V and J ends lost 10 bases and 9 bases respectively, with 18 bases between them. The CDR3 DNA reads TGTGCCACCAGGGCCGGCGCCGATAAAGCTTTCTTT. Residues: CATRAGADKAFF.

The V and J genes are TRBV4-2 and TRBJ2-2; D unclear. The CDR3 extends over 15 amino acids. Trimming pared 2 bases from V and 0 bases from J, leaving 7 bases between. Looked up from germline, CDR1 is LGHNA and CDR2 is YNFKEQ. In DNA form, the CDR3 reads TGTGCCAGCAGCCAACCTGGCACGAACACCGGGGAGCTGTTTTTT. Encoded protein: CASSQPGTNTGELFF.

There are a few counts of this clonotype. The chain employs TRBV6-2 or TRBV6-3 and TRBJ2-7; no clear D. The better agreement between TRBJ2-5 and the DNA end casts doubt on the J call. Germline CDR1 and CDR2: MNHEY and SVGEGT. The CDR3 runs to 13 residues. The CDR3 nucleotides are TGTGCCAGTAGGAAGCGAGGTGGGGAGACCCAGTACTTC. Translated, it gives CASRKRGGETQYF.

Comments on this clonotype: The junction differs from germline at one of its ends, possibly a read error. This chain joins TRBV5-1 and TRBJ2-1; D remains unclear. The CDR3 totals 16 residues. Per germline, CDR1 SGHRS and CDR2 YFSETQ. Written as DNA, the CDR3 is TGCGCCAGCAGCTTGACTTTGGGGTTTTCCTACAATGAGCGGTTCTTC. Protein: CASSLTLGFSYNERFF. Using reference TRBV5-1 and TRBJ2-1 for the parts outside the CDR3, the full variable domain is KAGVTQTPRYLIKTRGQQVTLSCSPISGHRSVSWYQQTPGQGLQFLFEYFSETQRNKGNFPGRFSGRQFSNSRSEMNVSTLELGDSALYLCASSLTLGFSYNERFFGPGTRLTVL.

As to this clonotype: A read error may explain this, as a much larger clone is one base away. The CDR3 nucleotides are TGTGCCAGCAGTTTAGGGGCGGACAGCACAGATACGCAGTATTTT. It yields the protein CASSLGADSTDTQYF. The chain joins TRBV27 to TRBJ2-3, with a possible D match to TRBD1 (5 bases). The CDR3 has 15 amino acids. Germline-derived CDR1 and CDR2 are MNHEY and SMNVEV (reference sequence). Trimming took off 2 bases at V and 0 bases at J, with 9 bases between the two ends.

The chain employs TRBV7-2 and TRBJ2-1; D is possibly TRBD2 (5 bases). The CDR3 totals 14 residues. V dropped 5 bases and J dropped 8 bases, with 16 bases sitting between them. CDR1 and CDR2 (germline): SGHTA, FQGNSA. Here the CDR3 DNA reads TGTGCCAGCAGCGTCGACTGGAGGAGCGATGAGCAGTTCTTC. As protein: CASSVDWRSDEQFF.

The CDR3 DNA reads TGTGCCAGCAGCGCCGGGACAAAGGGGACCCAGTACTTC. It is translated as CASSAGTKGTQYF. The genes are TRBV28 and TRBJ2-5; possible D gene TRBD1, 6 bases. The V gene's germline CDR1 is MDHEN and CDR2 SYDVKM. V was pared by 6 bases and J by 7 bases, with 15 bases between. The CDR3 runs 13 residues. Looking up the rest from reference TRBV28 and TRBJ2-5 gives the full variable domain: DVKVTQSSRYLVKRTGEKVFLECVQDMDHENMFWYRQDPGLGLRLIYFSYDVKMKEKGDIPEGYSVSREKKERFSLILESASTNQTSMYLCASSAGTKGTQYFGPGTRLLVL.

Here the CDR3 reads CASSQSVNQPQHF. In nucleotides, the CDR3 is TGTGCCAGCAGCCAATCGGTCAATCAGCCCCAGCATTTT. The chain is built from TRBV14 and TRBJ1-5, with D hard to call. Germline V CDR1 and CDR2: SGHDN, FVKESK. This CDR3 has 13 amino acids. Trimming pared 2 bases from V and 3 bases from J, leaving 5 bases between.

This chain links TRBV14 with TRBJ2-3; the D call may be TRBD1 or TRBD2 (6 bases each). This CDR3 spans 16 amino acids. Germline V gives CDR1 SGHDN, CDR2 FVKESK. Deletions cut 4 bases from V and 5 bases from J, with 19 bases between. The CDR3, as DNA: TGTGCCAGCAGCCCTATCTCGGGGGCTCGCGGAGATACGCAGTATTTT. Protein: CASSPISGARGDTQYF.

The chain employs TRBV7-9 and TRBJ2-7, with D perhaps TRBD1 or TRBD2 (6 bases each). V shed 5 bases and J shed 0 bases, with 11 bases lying between them. The germline V gene encodes CDR1 SEHNR and CDR2 FQNEAQ (reference sequence). The CDR3 runs 14 residues. CDR3 amino acids: CASSRGRDSYEQYF. The CDR3 nucleotides are TGTGCCAGCAGCCGGGGGCGGGACTCCTACGAGCAGTACTTC.

The rearrangement uses TRBV3-1 and TRBJ2-7; 7 nucleotides match TRBD2. Germline loops: CDR1 LGHDT, CDR2 YNNKEL (reference sequence). This CDR3 spans 13 amino acids. After removal of 4 bases from V and 3 bases from J, the junction contained 3 bases not matched to a gene. CDR3 in DNA: TGTGCCAGCAGCCGGGGGACTATCTACGAGCAGTACTTC. The encoded protein is CASSRGTIYEQYF.

A few counts support this clonotype. CDR3 sequence: CSVATGFLGNQPQHF. DNA for the CDR3: TGCAGCGTCGCTACAGGGTTTTTGGGCAATCAGCCCCAGCATTTT. The chain carries TRBV29-1 and TRBJ1-5; D might be TRBD1 (6 bases). CDR1 and CDR2 (germline): SQVTM, ANQGSEA. V was cut by 6 bases and J by 2 bases, with 17 bases left in between. CDR3 length equals 15 residues.

This clonotype was counted between two and nine times. The rearrangement joins TRBV28 to TRBJ2-7; TRBD2 aligns across 8 bases. With V trimmed by 5 bases and J by 0 bases, 6 bases remained unmatched. The CDR3 runs to 15 residues. CDR1 and CDR2 (germline): MDHEN, SYDVKM. The CDR3 DNA sequence: TGTGCCAGCAGTCCCCACCTAGCGGGCTCCTACGAGCAGTACTTC. It translates to CASSPHLAGSYEQYF.

This clonotype was seen more than once but under ten times. This rearrangement joins TRBV5-1 to TRBJ1-1; D not resolved. The CDR3 spans 15 residues. Germline CDR1 and CDR2: SGHRS and YFSETQ. V was pared by 3 bases and J by 0 bases, with 12 bases between. The CDR3 sequence: CASSSRQDVNTEAFF. The DNA of the CDR3 is TGCGCCAGCAGCTCCCGTCAGGACGTGAACACTGAAGCTTTCTTT.

In DNA, the CDR3 is TGTGCCATCAATCAGGACAGCGCTAGCGGGAGGGTCGAGCAGTACTTC. This codes for CAINQDSASGRVEQYF. V is TRBV10-3 and J is TRBJ2-7; 12 bases agree with TRBD2. V was pared by 7 bases and J by 6 bases, with 13 bases of the junction left unmatched. The CDR3 extends over 16 amino acids. Germline-derived CDR1 and CDR2 are ENHRY and SYGVKD.

In this sample, this clonotype turned up a few times. The rearrangement joins TRBV27 to TRBJ1-6; the D is unclear. The germline V and J ends were trimmed by 5 bases and 11 bases, with 16 bases remaining between them. This CDR3 spans 14 amino acids. Per the germline V gene, CDR1 is MNHEY and CDR2 is SMNVEV (reference sequence). The CDR3 reads CASSPAGGITPLHF. The CDR3 bases are TGTGCCAGCAGTCCCGCCGGAGGTATAACACCCCTCCACTTT.

The chain uses TRBV5-5 and TRBJ2-3, with D hard to call. The CDR3 spans 14 residues. The germline V gene has CDR1 SGHKS and CDR2 YYEKEE (reference sequence). V was trimmed by 5 bases and J by 0 bases, leaving 10 bases between them. This chain's CDR3 is CASSISPSTDTQYF. As DNA, the CDR3 is TGTGCCAGCAGTATATCCCCCAGCACAGATACGCAGTATTTT.

This clonotype was seen more than once but under ten times. The rearrangement uses TRBV24-1 and TRBJ2-7, with TRBD1 identical over 8 bases. This CDR3 spans 12 amino acids. Germline lookup yields CDR1 KGHDR and CDR2 SFDVKD. Trimming took 9 bases from V and 3 from J; bases not matched to a gene: 3. CDR3 in DNA: TGTGCCACCGGAGGACAGGGCTACGAGCAGTACTTC. Protein product: CATGGQGYEQYF.

This clonotype was observed once. The rearrangement joins TRBV12-3 or TRBV12-4 to TRBJ2-3; 9 bases are shared with TRBD1. This CDR3 has 18 residues. V shed 3 bases, J shed 3 bases, and the junction held 13 bases outside the gene matches. DNA for the CDR3: TGTGCCAGCAGTTTTTGGAGGGCCGGGACAGGGTGGACAGATACGCAGTATTTT. It is translated as CASSFWRAGTGWTDTQYF.

The chain employs TRBV28 and TRBJ1-2; D gene uncertain. The CDR3 has 13 amino acids. V gave up 3 bases and J gave up 4 bases, with 9 bases separating them. Germline CDR1 and CDR2: MDHEN and SYDVKM. The CDR3 bases are TGTGCCAGCAGTTTGATCCGGCCCTATGGCTACACCTTC. This gives the protein CASSLIRPYGYTF.

This clonotype has just one count. This sequence joins TRBV20-1 and TRBJ1-1; D call uncertain. The CDR3 runs 13 residues. Germline V gives CDR1 DFQATT, CDR2 SNEGSKA (reference sequence). Trimming removed 5 bases at V and 2 bases at J, with 12 bases between. CDR3 sequence: CSAPSELNTEAFF. The CDR3 coding sequence is TGCAGTGCTCCCTCCGAACTTAACACTGAAGCTTTCTTT.